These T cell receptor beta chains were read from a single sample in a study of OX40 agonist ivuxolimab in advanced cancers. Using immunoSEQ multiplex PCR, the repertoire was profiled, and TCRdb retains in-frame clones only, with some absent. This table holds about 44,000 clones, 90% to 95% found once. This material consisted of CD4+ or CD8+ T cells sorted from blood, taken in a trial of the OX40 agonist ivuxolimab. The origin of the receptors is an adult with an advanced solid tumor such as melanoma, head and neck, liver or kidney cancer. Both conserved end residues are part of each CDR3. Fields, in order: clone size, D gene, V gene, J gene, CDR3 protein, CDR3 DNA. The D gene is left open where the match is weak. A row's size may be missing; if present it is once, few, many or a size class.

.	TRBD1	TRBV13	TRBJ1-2	CASSGGQAPGYTF	TGTGCCAGCAGCGGGGGACAGGCCCCTGGCTACACCTTC
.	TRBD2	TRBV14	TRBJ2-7	CASSQEVGSGLAGYEQYF	TGTGCCAGCAGCCAAGAAGTCGGTTCGGGACTAGCTGGCTACGAGCAGTACTTC
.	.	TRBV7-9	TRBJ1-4	CASSAVGLWEKLFF	TGTGCCAGCAGCGCTGTGGGGCTTTGGGAAAAACTGTTTTTT
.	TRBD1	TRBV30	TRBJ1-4	CAWSRGTADEKLFF	TGTGCCTGGAGTAGAGGGACAGCCGATGAAAAACTGTTTTTT
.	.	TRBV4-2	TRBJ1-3	CASSQEGALSGNTIYF	TGTGCCAGCAGCCAAGAAGGGGCTCTCTCTGGAAACACCATATATTTT
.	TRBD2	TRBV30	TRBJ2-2	CAWSSTSFGELFF	TGTGCCTGGAGTTCGACTAGCTTCGGGGAGCTGTTTTTT
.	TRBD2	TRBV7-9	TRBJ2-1	CASSLIAGVNEQFF	TGTGCCAGCAGCTTAATAGCGGGAGTCAATGAGCAGTTCTTC
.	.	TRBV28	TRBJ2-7	CASSLMGFYEQYF	TGTGCCAGCAGTTTAATGGGCTTCTACGAGCAGTACTTC
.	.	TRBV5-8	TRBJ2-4	CASSLRELPKNIQYF	TGTGCCAGCAGCTTGCGGGAGCTCCCCAAAAACATTCAGTACTTC
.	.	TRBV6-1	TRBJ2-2	CASSESGELFF	TGTGCCAGCAGTGAATCCGGGGAGCTGTTTTTT
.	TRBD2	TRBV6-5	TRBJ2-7	CASSYVGLANEQYF	TGTGCCAGCAGTTACGTGGGACTAGCGAACGAGCAGTACTTC
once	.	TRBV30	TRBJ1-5	CAWSGSEGLFPNQPQHF	TGTGCCTGGAGTGGCTCCGAGGGACTCTTTCCGAATCAGCCCCAGCATTTT
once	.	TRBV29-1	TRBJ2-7	CSVVSGWEQYF	TGCAGCGTTGTGTCGGGTTGGGAGCAGTACTTC